This TCR beta chain stems from a study of cytomegalovirus exposure and HLA in healthy donors. The CDR3 is 16 amino acids. The V end was cut by 1 base, the J end by 3 bases, with 12 bases between. CDR1 is LNHDA, CDR2 SQIVND, per germline (reference sequence). Primers for the PCR totalled 60 Vbeta and 13 Jbeta. Per the original data handling: It was a later analysis that counted roughly 79 million unique TCR beta chains, of which about 10 million were shared. Clones were read by immunoSEQ multiplex PCR, and TCRdb kept only the in-frame ones, dropping some. For V, J and clone size, that table is used; D and trimming come from the DNA. The sample yields more than 110,000 clones, approximately 77% seen once. General study findings and limits: CMV serostatus alone was available as immune exposure information. A list of 150 or so TCR beta chains associated with cytomegalovirus was given.

In regard to this clone: Its antigen is not known.

This TCR derives from a woman in her forties or fifties in good health and CMV-seronegative. The chain joins TRBV19 to TRBJ2-2; TRBD2 is a possible D gene (5 bases). The sequencing input was PBMCs. In DNA form, the CDR3 reads TGTGCCAGTAGTATAGGAGGGCAGAGAGACACCGGGGAGCTGTTTTTT. This codes for CASSIGGQRDTGELFF.